Described below is a single TCR beta chain sequence and its context. This sample stems from a study of blood T cell repertoires in COVID-19. Turning to the study itself: Samples representing acute and convalescent COVID-19 were sourced from the United States, Italy and Spain. In each case, the material was cDNA or gDNA derived from T cells, B-cell-depleted T cells, or PBMCs.

CDR1 and CDR2 from the germline V gene are SGHRS and YFSETQ. The CDR3 loop spans 14 amino acids. Trimming took 1 base from V and 2 from J, leaving 8 bases between them. Under the authors' procedure: Amplification with reference gene primers provided the estimates of nucleated cell counts. The method was immunoSEQ multiplex PCR; TCRdb's version includes in-frame clones alone and lacks a portion of them. That table is the source of V, J and clone size, and D and trimming were worked out from the DNA. The sample shows more than 95,000 clones, 84% of them seen only once. This TCR was sampled from a man between 60 and 75 years old with acute or convalescent COVID-19. The sequenced sample consisted of peripheral blood. The V and J genes are TRBV5-1 and TRBJ2-3; D not resolved. The CDR3 reads CASSLRALTDTQYF. CDR3 bases: TGCGCCAGCAGCTTGAGAGCTCTCACAGATACGCAGTATTTT.